One and the same sample provided the 6 T cell receptor beta chains below, sequenced in a study of blood T cell repertoires in COVID-19. The repertoire was sequenced with immunoSEQ multiplex PCR; TCRdb's copy has only in-frame clones and lacks some. The sample carries just under 85,000 clones, under 85% recorded once. Material: peripheral blood. These TCRs come from a woman of 80 years or more with acute or convalescent COVID-19.

The chain is built from TRBV5-1 and TRBJ2-1; 7 bases align to TRBD2. Per germline, CDR1 SGHRS and CDR2 YFSETQ. The CDR3 spans 15 residues. V was pared by 0 bases and J by 12 bases, with 12 bases of the junction left unmatched. The CDR3 DNA reads TGCGCCAGCAGCTTGGTCGCGGGAGAAAAGCCGAGGCAGTTCTTC. Translation: CASSLVAGEKPRQFF.

The chain joins TRBV6-5 to TRBJ2-7; 7 bases are shared with TRBD2. This CDR3 comprises 13 residues. After removal of 6 bases from V and 2 bases from J, the junction contained 4 bases not matched to a gene. From germline, CDR1 is MNHEY and CDR2 SVGAGI. The CDR3 loop reads CASRASGTYEQYF. In nucleotides, the CDR3 is TGTGCCAGCAGGGCTAGCGGAACCTACGAGCAGTACTTC.

This clone was detected once. The rearrangement joins TRBV7-9 to TRBJ2-7; D gene unclear. Germline V gene data show CDR1 as SEHNR and CDR2 as FQNEAQ (reference sequence). Trimming cost V 5 bases and J 7 bases, with 18 bases left between them. This CDR3 is built from 14 residues. CDR3 in amino acids: CASSQTLNWAEQYF. The DNA for the CDR3 is TGTGCCAGCAGCCAGACGCTTAATTGGGCGGAGCAGTACTTC.

This clone was seen ten or more times. The chain combines TRBV5-4 with TRBJ2-7, with 7 bases aligning to TRBD1. V was clipped by 3 bases and J by 3 bases; unmatched bases: 3. The CDR3 is 13 amino acids. The germline CDR1 and CDR2 sequences are SGHNT and YYREEE (reference sequence). The CDR3 sequence is CASSWQGDYEQYF. In DNA form, the CDR3 reads TGTGCCAGCAGCTGGCAGGGGGACTACGAGCAGTACTTC.

V gene TRBV24-1 combines with J gene TRBJ2-2; D perhaps matches TRBD1 (5 bases). CDR1 and CDR2 from the germline V gene are KGHDR and SFDVKD. The CDR3 runs to 15 residues. Trimming cost V 1 base and J 5 bases, with 10 bases left between them. The chain's CDR3 is CATSDFPPGTGELFF. The CDR3 nucleotides are TGTGCCACCAGTGATTTCCCGCCAGGGACCGGGGAGCTGTTTTTT.

The rearrangement uses TRBV6-2 or TRBV6-3 and TRBJ1-6; no clear D gene. CDR3 length equals 14 residues. Trimming stripped 2 bases from V and 11 bases from J, with 13 bases between. The germline V gene has CDR1 MNHEY and CDR2 SVGEGT. DNA for the CDR3: TGTGCCAGCAGTTACGTACAGTTTACGGCACCCCTCCACTTT. Residues: CASSYVQFTAPLHF.